The 32 T cell receptor beta chains below all came from one sample that was sequenced in a study of T-cell reconstitution after alpha-beta-depleted transplantation in children. During its preparation, the TCRbeta library received unique molecular identifiers. TCRdb ran MiXCR on the PCR reads and lists one entry per CDR3 protein. The profile shows about 260,000 distinct CDR3 sequences, more than 9% of them singletons. The sequencing used peripheral blood, collected 180 days after TCRalphabeta/CD19-depleted stem cell transplant. The receptors derive from a male patient between 2 and 9 years old who had a stem cell transplant for chronic granulomatous disease, so the T cells may come from the graft donor.

This clonotype was seen repeatedly, ten times or more. The gene calls are TRBV3-1 and TRBJ2-2; 8 bases are shared with TRBD1. This CDR3 region has 15 residues. Germline lookup yields CDR1 LGHDT and CDR2 YNNKEL (reference sequence). The trim removed 1 base at V and 5 bases at J, leaving 3 bases unmatched. CDR3 amino acids: CASSQGDRLTGELFF. CDR3 in DNA: TGTGCCAGCAGCCAAGGGGACAGGTTGACCGGGGAGCTGTTTTTT.

This clonotype was recorded at least ten times. J is TRBJ1-6 and V is TRBV20-1; 7 nucleotides match TRBD1. The J segment lost 6 bases and the V segment lost 5 bases, leaving 7 bases of the junction unmatched. Germline loops: CDR1 DFQATT, CDR2 SNEGSKA (reference sequence). This CDR3 spans 14 amino acids. Written as DNA, the CDR3 is TGCAGTGCTGGACAGGTCTCGGTTAATTCACCCCTCCACTTT. Translation gives CSAGQVSVNSPLHF.

This clonotype was counted many times. The V gene is TRBV6-2 or TRBV6-3, the J gene TRBJ2-5; no firm D call. Germline assignment: CDR1 MNHEY and CDR2 SVGEGT. V lost 4 bases, J lost 1 base, and 4 bases lay in between. The CDR3 loop spans 12 amino acids. The CDR3 region has the DNA TGTGCCAGCAGTTCTTCCCAAGAGACCCAGTACTTC. It encodes CASSSSQETQYF.

To note about this clonotype: One junction end disagrees with the germline gene, perhaps due to a read error. The chain carries TRBV5-1 and TRBJ1-4; no clear D. The CDR3 length is 15 residues. CDR1 is SGHRS, CDR2 YFSETQ, per germline. The DNA for the CDR3 is TGCGTCAGCAGCACCGGGCAGGCAACTAATGAAAAACTGTTTTTT. Its protein product is CVSSTGQATNEKLFF. Variable domain in full (rest from reference TRBV5-1 and TRBJ1-4): KAGVTQTPRYLIKTRGQQVTLSCSPISGHRSVSWYQQTPGQGLQFLFEYFSETQRNKGNFPGRFSGRQFSNSRSEMNVSTLELGDSALYLCVSSTGQATNEKLFFGSGTQLSVL.

This clonotype was seen repeatedly, ten times or more. The chain carries TRBV5-1 and TRBJ2-2; the D gene is possibly TRBD1 (5 bases). Germline-derived CDR1 and CDR2 are SGHRS and YFSETQ. Trimming stripped 2 bases from V and 1 base from J, with 6 bases between. This CDR3 has 14 amino acids. CDR3 nucleotide sequence: TGCGCCAGCAGCTTCAGGGTGAACACCGGGGAGCTGTTTTTT. Translation: CASSFRVNTGELFF.

This clonotype was counted ten times or more. The rearrangement uses TRBV28 and TRBJ1-5, with TRBD1 matching over 7 bases. CDR3 length equals 15 residues. Trimming at V came to 3 bases and at J to 4 bases, leaving 6 bases not matched to a gene. Germline V gives CDR1 MDHEN, CDR2 SYDVKM. As DNA, the CDR3 is TGTGCCAGCAGTTTGAGATTCAGGGGGAATCAGCCCCAGCATTTT. Its protein product is CASSLRFRGNQPQHF.

Turning to this clonotype: A much bigger clone sits one base away, suggesting this may be a read error. The rearrangement joins TRBV18 to TRBJ2-5; no clear D. Deletions cut 0 bases from V and 0 bases from J, with 14 bases between. This CDR3 is 17 amino acids long. CDR1 is KGHSH, CDR2 LQKENI, per germline. The CDR3 sequence: CASSPPSQATYQETQYF. Here the CDR3 DNA reads TGTGCCAGCTCACCACCTTCTCAGGCAACGTACCAAGAGACCCAGTACTTC. Combining the CDR3 with reference TRBV18 and TRBJ2-5 gives the whole variable domain NAGVMQNPRHLVRRRGQEARLRCSPMKGHSHVYWYRQLPEEGLKFMVYLQKENIIDESGMPKERFSAEFPKEGPSILRIQQVVRGDSAAYFCASSPPSQATYQETQYFGPGTRLLVL.

Note on this clonotype: A read error may explain this, as a much larger clone is one base away. The J gene is TRBJ2-5, the V gene TRBV5-5, with D uncertain. The CDR3 spans 14 residues. Per the germline V gene, CDR1 is SGHKS and CDR2 is YYEKEE (reference sequence). The CDR3: CASSLITVQETPYF. CDR3 in DNA: TGTGCCAGCAGCTTGATAACAGTACAAGAGACCCCGTACTTC.

V usage is TRBV12-5 and J usage is TRBJ2-1, with TRBD2 matching over 11 bases. In germline, CDR1 is LGHNT, CDR2 FRNRAP. The length of the CDR3 is 16 residues. The V segment lost 3 bases and the J segment 7 bases; nucleotides outside the gene matches: 8. CDR3 DNA: TGTGCTAGTGGTTTCATTAGCGGGAGGGGGTATAATGAGCAGTTCTTC. Amino acid sequence: CASGFISGRGYNEQFF.

This clonotype was seen at least ten times. The chain carries TRBV7-2 and TRBJ1-4; no firm D call. Germline CDR1 and CDR2: SGHTA and FQGNSA. The CDR3 spans 15 residues. Trimming took 5 bases from V and 0 from J, leaving 10 bases between them. CDR3 DNA: TGTGCCAGCAGCAACGGGGTACCAACTAATGAAAAACTGTTTTTT. Amino acids: CASSNGVPTNEKLFF.

This clonotype showed up many times. The CDR3 loop is CSADYNEQFF. The CDR3 DNA sequence: TGCAGTGCTGATTACAATGAGCAGTTCTTC. J is TRBJ2-1 and V is TRBV20-1; D is ambiguous. The CDR3 contains 10 residues. Deletions cut 5 bases from V and 4 bases from J, with 3 bases between. Germline loops: CDR1 DFQATT, CDR2 SNEGSKA (reference sequence).

This clonotype was recorded at least ten times. The genes are TRBV4-3 and TRBJ1-2; D unresolved. The CDR3 is 13 residues long. V was pared by 1 base and J by 2 bases, with 5 bases between. The germline V gene has CDR1 LGHNA and CDR2 YSLEER. The CDR3, as DNA: TGCGCCAGCAGCCAAGTTATAAACTATGGCTACACCTTC. The encoded protein is CASSQVINYGYTF.

The genes are TRBV4-3 and TRBJ2-7; the match to TRBD2 covers 11 bases. Germline V gives CDR1 LGHNA, CDR2 YSLEER. This CDR3 spans 16 amino acids. The V gene end was trimmed by 3 bases and the J gene end by 3 bases; junction bases not matched to a gene: 7. The CDR3 sequence is CASSHGSGGALYEQYF. CDR3 DNA sequence: TGCGCCAGCAGCCACGGTAGCGGGGGGGCCCTCTACGAGCAGTACTTC.

The sample holds many counts of this clonotype. J is TRBJ1-1 and V is TRBV7-2, with 7 positions matching TRBD1. The CDR3 contains 17 residues. CDR1 is SGHTA and CDR2 is FQGNSA in the germline V gene. With 3 bases clipped from V and 5 bases from J, the junction kept 15 bases outside the gene matches. The CDR3 DNA is TGTGCCAGCAGCTTCGACAGGGTACCTATCTCGGTGACTGAAGCTTTCTTT. Translated, it gives CASSFDRVPISVTEAFF.

This clonotype was counted many times. V gene TRBV20-1 combines with J gene TRBJ2-5, with a possible D match to TRBD1 (5 bases). The CDR3 is 14 residues long. Germline values: CDR1 DFQATT, CDR2 SNEGSKA (reference sequence). V lost 3 bases, J lost 1 base, and 12 bases lay in between. The CDR3 DNA reads TGCAGTGCTAGGCAGGACACGAGCCAAGAGACCCAGTACTTC. Amino acid sequence: CSARQDTSQETQYF.

This clonotype showed up many times. The chain is built from TRBV7-2 and TRBJ2-3, with 7 bases lining up with TRBD1. Germline assignment: CDR1 SGHTA and CDR2 FQGNSA. The CDR3 consists of 15 residues. The V and J ends lost 3 bases and 5 bases, in that order; junction bases with no gene match: 8. CDR3 sequence (DNA): TGTGCCAGCAGCTTGGGAGACAGGGTTGAAGATACGCAGTATTTT. The encoded protein is CASSLGDRVEDTQYF.

This clonotype appeared many times. This chain links TRBV29-1 with TRBJ2-7; 7 nucleotides align to TRBD1. Germline V gene lookup returns CDR1 SQVTM and CDR2 ANQGSEA. With 2 bases clipped from V and 2 bases from J, the junction kept 3 bases outside the gene matches. This CDR3 has 13 amino acids. CDR3 bases: TGCAGCGTTGAAAGGGACAGACCCTACGAGCAGTACTTC. Its protein is CSVERDRPYEQYF.

This clonotype has at least ten counts. V gene TRBV25-1 combines with J gene TRBJ2-5; 8 nucleotides match TRBD1. Unmatched junction bases numbered 12, after V lost 1 base and J lost 5 bases. The CDR3 covers 17 residues. Germline CDR1 MGHDK, CDR2 SYGVNS. CDR3 DNA sequence: TGTGCCAGCAGTGAATCCGCCAGGGGGCTACCAGGGGAGACCCAGTACTTC. Translating gives CASSESARGLPGETQYF.

In this sample, this clonotype turned up many times. The genes are TRBV7-2 and TRBJ2-7; D is perhaps TRBD2 (6 bases). The CDR3 is 12 residues long. V gave up 6 bases and J gave up 4 bases, with 10 bases separating them. Per the germline V gene, CDR1 is SGHTA and CDR2 is FQGNSA. CDR3 nucleotide sequence: TGTGCCAGCAGACCCGCGGGGTACGAGCAGTACTTC. This gives the protein CASRPAGYEQYF.

The chain employs TRBV5-4 and TRBJ2-7, with 7 bases aligning to TRBD2. This CDR3 spans 16 amino acids. The germline gives CDR1 SGHNT, CDR2 YYREEE (reference sequence). V shed 0 bases and J 2 bases; nucleotides not matched to a gene: 8. The CDR3 DNA reads as TGTGCCAGCAGCTTGGCCCCTCGCGGGGGTACCTACGAGCAGTACTTC. Translation gives CASSLAPRGGTYEQYF.

This clonotype came up many times. This chain connects TRBV7-3 to TRBJ2-3; possibly TRBD2 for D (6 bases). The CDR3 covers 15 residues. CDR1 SGHTA and CDR2 FQGTGA come from the germline V gene. V lost 5 bases to trimming and J lost 5 bases, with 17 bases between them. As DNA, the CDR3 is TGTGCCAGCAGCCGATATACTAGCATCGGAGATACGCAGTATTTT. Amino acid sequence: CASSRYTSIGDTQYF.

The chain's CDR3 is CACCPPGRALAGSLGEQYF. CDR3 sequence (DNA): TGTGCCTGCTGCCCCCCGGGACGGGCGCTAGCGGGCTCCTTGGGCGAGCAGTACTTC. The V call is TRBV2, the J call TRBJ2-7; TRBD2 matches 8 bases. The germline CDR1 and CDR2 sequences are SNHLY and FYNNEI. V lost 11 bases to trimming and J lost 6 bases; unmatched junction nucleotides: 30. The CDR3 runs 19 residues. Looking up the rest from reference TRBV2 and TRBJ2-7 gives the full variable domain: EPEVTQTPSHQVTQMGQEVILRCVPISNHLYFYWYRQILGQKVEFLVSFYNNEISEKSEIFDDQFSVERPDGSNFTLKIRSTKLEDSAMYFCACCPPGRALAGSLGEQYFGPGTRLTVT.

This clonotype occurred many times. This chain links TRBV29-1 with TRBJ2-5; the D gene is possibly TRBD2 (5 bases). The CDR3 is made up of 15 amino acids. In germline, CDR1 is SQVTM, CDR2 ANQGSEA. The V gene lost 6 bases and the J gene lost 0 bases, with 17 bases spanning the gap. This CDR3 is CSVIILQADQETQYF. The CDR3 nucleotides read TGCAGCGTCATCATTCTACAAGCGGACCAAGAGACCCAGTACTTC. Looking up the rest from reference TRBV29-1 and TRBJ2-5 gives the full variable domain: SAVISQKPSRDICQRGTSLTIQCQVDSQVTMMFWYRQQPGQSLTLIATANQGSEATYESGFVIDKFPISRPNLTFSTLTVSNMSPEDSSIYLCSVIILQADQETQYFGPGTRLLVL.

The table lists this clonotype with many counts. The chain joins TRBV20-1 to TRBJ2-7, with a tentative D call TRBD2 (6 bases). Trimming pared 6 bases from V and 2 bases from J, leaving 20 bases between. The germline gives CDR1 DFQATT, CDR2 SNEGSKA (reference sequence). The CDR3 runs 15 residues. The CDR3 sequence: CSATMISSVPYEQYF. The DNA of the CDR3 is TGCAGTGCGACTATGATCTCTAGCGTTCCCTACGAGCAGTACTTC.

In its sample, this clonotype was seen many times. The chain joins TRBV5-1 to TRBJ1-2; TRBD1 aligns across 7 bases. The J segment lost 5 bases and the V segment lost 4 bases, leaving 5 bases of the junction unmatched. Germline V gives CDR1 SGHRS, CDR2 YFSETQ. This CDR3 comprises 13 residues. For the CDR3, the DNA is TGCGCCAGCAGCGACGACAGGGAGTATGGCTACACCTTC. Its translation: CASSDDREYGYTF.

This clonotype has ten or more counts. This chain joins TRBV12-3 or TRBV12-4 and TRBJ2-1; 14 bases match TRBD2. CDR3 length: 15 amino acids. The V segment lost 4 bases and the J segment 10 bases; nucleotides outside the gene matches: 6. CDR3 nucleotides: TGTGCCAGCAGTTGGGGACTAGCGGGAGTGGGAGAGCAGTTCTTC. Translated: CASSWGLAGVGEQFF.

This clonotype was recorded at least ten times. The V call is TRBV20-1, the J call TRBJ1-3, with TRBD1 as a possible D gene (6 bases). The germline V gene has CDR1 DFQATT and CDR2 SNEGSKA (reference sequence). V was shortened by 6 bases and J by 0 bases, with 12 bases between the two germline ends. The CDR3 contains 14 residues. This CDR3 reads CSAATGSSGNTIYF. CDR3 nucleotides: TGCAGTGCGGCTACAGGGTCCTCTGGAAACACCATATATTTT.

Many counts were recorded for this clonotype. V gene TRBV5-1 combines with J gene TRBJ2-5, with 8 bases identical to TRBD2. The J segment lost 6 bases and the V segment lost 3 bases, leaving 10 bases of the junction unmatched. The CDR3 runs to 15 residues. Germline V CDR1 and CDR2: SGHRS, YFSETQ. CDR3 sequence (DNA): TGCGCCAGCAGCTCCTTGACTAGCGTGAGCAAGACCCAGTACTTC. As protein: CASSSLTSVSKTQYF.

As to this clonotype: A much larger clone lies one base from this, so it may be a read error. V usage is TRBV27 and J usage is TRBJ2-2, with a weak D call TRBD1 (5 bases). The CDR3 is 12 amino acids. Per the germline V gene, CDR1 is MNHEY and CDR2 is SMNVEV (reference sequence). V was clipped by 8 bases and J by 3 bases, with 7 bases between them. The CDR3 sequence: CASEGDTGELFF. CDR3 in DNA: TGTGCCAGCGAAGGGGACACCGGGGAGCTGTTTTTT.

This clonotype occurred many times. The genes are TRBV20-1 and TRBJ2-4; D is possibly TRBD1 or TRBD2 (5 bases each). The germline CDR1 and CDR2 sequences are DFQATT and SNEGSKA (reference sequence). With 4 bases removed from V and 2 bases from J, the gap between germline ends came to 24 bases. The CDR3 is 18 amino acids. CDR3 nucleotide sequence: TGCAGTGCTATCGAGGACGGGGACGTCCAGGGATCCAAAAACATTCAGTACTTC. Its protein product is CSAIEDGDVQGSKNIQYF.

Many counts were recorded for this clonotype. The V call is TRBV20-1, the J call TRBJ2-1; 11 bases line up with TRBD2. Germline trimming cut 8 bases from V and 4 bases from J; bases unmatched to any gene: 7. CDR3 size: 14 residues. CDR1 and CDR2 from the germline V gene are DFQATT and SNEGSKA (reference sequence). The CDR3 loop reads CSISGTSGYNEQFF. CDR3 nucleotides: TGCAGTATTTCCGGGACTAGCGGATACAATGAGCAGTTCTTC.

This clonotype has ten or more counts. V usage is TRBV3-1 and J usage is TRBJ2-5, with 8 positions matching TRBD2. Trimming at V came to 7 bases and at J to 2 bases, leaving 24 bases not matched to a gene. Germline CDR1 reads LGHDT; CDR2 reads YNNKEL (reference sequence). The CDR3 has 20 residues. CDR3 sequence (DNA): TGTGCCAGCAACCGACGACCCGACCGGGACCCCGGGAGGGGACAAGAGACCCAGTACTTC. Protein: CASNRRPDRDPGRGQETQYF.